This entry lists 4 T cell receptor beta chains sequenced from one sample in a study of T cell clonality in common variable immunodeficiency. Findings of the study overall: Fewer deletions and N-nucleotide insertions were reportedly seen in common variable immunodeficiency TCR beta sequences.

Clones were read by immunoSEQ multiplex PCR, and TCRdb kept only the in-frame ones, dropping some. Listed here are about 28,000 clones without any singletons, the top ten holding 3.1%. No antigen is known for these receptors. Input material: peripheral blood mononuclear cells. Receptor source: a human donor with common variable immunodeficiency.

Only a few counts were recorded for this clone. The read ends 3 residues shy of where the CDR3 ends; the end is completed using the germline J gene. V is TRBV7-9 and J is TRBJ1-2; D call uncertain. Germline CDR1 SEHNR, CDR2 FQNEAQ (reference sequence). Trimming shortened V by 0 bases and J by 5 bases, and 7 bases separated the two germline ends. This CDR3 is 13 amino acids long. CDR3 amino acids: CASSLAPGYGYTF. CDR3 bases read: TGTGCCAGCAGCTTAGCCCCGGGTTATGGC. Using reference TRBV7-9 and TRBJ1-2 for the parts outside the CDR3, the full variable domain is DTGVSQNPRHKITKRGQNVTFRCDPISEHNRLYWYRQTLGQGPEFLTYFQNEAQLEKSRLLSDRFSAERPKGSFSTLEIQRTEQGDSAMYLCASSLAPGYGYTFGSGTRLTVV.

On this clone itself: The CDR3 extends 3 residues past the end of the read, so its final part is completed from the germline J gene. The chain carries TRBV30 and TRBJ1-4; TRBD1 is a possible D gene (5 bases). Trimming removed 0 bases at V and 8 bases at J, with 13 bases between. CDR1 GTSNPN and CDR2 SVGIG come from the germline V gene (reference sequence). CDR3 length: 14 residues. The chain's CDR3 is CAWSVLGEGEKLFF. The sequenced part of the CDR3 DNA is TGTGCCTGGAGTGTACTGGGAGAGGGGGAAAAA.

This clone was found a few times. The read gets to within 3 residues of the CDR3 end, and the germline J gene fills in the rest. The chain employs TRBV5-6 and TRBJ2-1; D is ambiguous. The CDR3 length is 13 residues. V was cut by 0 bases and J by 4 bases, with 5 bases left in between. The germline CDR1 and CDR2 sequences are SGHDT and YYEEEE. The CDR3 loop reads CASSLDSYNEQFF. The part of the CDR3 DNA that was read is TGTGCCAGCAGCTTGGACTCATACAATGAG.

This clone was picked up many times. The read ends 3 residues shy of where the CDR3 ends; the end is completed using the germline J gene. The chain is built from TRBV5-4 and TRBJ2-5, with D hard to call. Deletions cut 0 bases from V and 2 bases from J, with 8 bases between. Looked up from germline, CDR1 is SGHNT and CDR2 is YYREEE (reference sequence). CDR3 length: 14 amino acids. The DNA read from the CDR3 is TGTGCCAGCAGCTTGGGGGCAGTTCAAGAGACC. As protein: CASSLGAVQET. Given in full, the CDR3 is CASSLGAVQETQYF.